Listed here are 21 T cell receptor beta chains from one sample, sequenced in a study of regulatory T cells in long-lasting Graves disease. CDR3 regions were amplified by Arm-PCR using iRepertoire HTBI primers to build TCR beta libraries. Via MiXCR, TCRdb re-called the multiplex PCR reads, giving one row per CDR3 protein. The repertoire includes some 450,000 distinct CDR3 sequences, around 17% of them detected once, and roughly 10% sits in the top ten. The time point denotes: newly diagnosed GD, antithyroid drugs for less than 3 months. TCR sequences were obtained from RNA taken from PBMCs. These same data were also listed under a study on T cells in Graves' hyperthyroidism and ophthalmopathy.

The material sequenced was peripheral blood mononuclear cells (PBMCs), taken at new diagnosis, from a patient treated with antithyroid drugs. These receptor sequences come from a woman aged 30 to 39 with Graves disease.

This clonotype was detected ten times or more. The chain combines TRBV7-9 with TRBJ2-1, with D maybe TRBD2 (5 bases). The CDR3 is made up of 17 amino acids. Trimming removed 7 bases at V and 8 bases at J, with 27 bases between. In germline, CDR1 is SEHNR, CDR2 FQNEAQ (reference sequence). The chain's CDR3 is CASNRLPDEAVDDEQFF. As DNA, the CDR3 is TGTGCCAGCAACCGACTACCCGACGAGGCCGTTGACGATGAGCAGTTCTTC.

The table lists this clonotype with many counts. The chain recombines TRBV27 with TRBJ1-2, with TRBD1 matching 9 bases. The germline V gene has CDR1 MNHEY and CDR2 SMNVEV (reference sequence). Trimming at V came to 5 bases and at J to 6 bases, leaving 10 bases not matched to a gene. The CDR3 contains 15 residues. The CDR3 nucleotides read TGTGCCAGCAGTCCCCCCGGGACAGGGTGGAATGGCTACACCTTC. The encoded protein is CASSPPGTGWNGYTF.

V and J are TRBV20-1 and TRBJ2-3; 8 bases agree with TRBD2. V dropped 5 bases and J dropped 5; count of bases not matched to a gene: 15. Germline V gene sequence: CDR1 DFQATT, CDR2 SNEGSKA (reference sequence). The CDR3 length is 16 residues. The CDR3 reads CSALSTGIRGGDTQYF. CDR3 nucleotides: TGCAGTGCTCTATCAACAGGGATTCGGGGGGGAGATACGCAGTATTTT.

Ten or more counts support this clonotype. The chain joins TRBV5-1 to TRBJ1-2; no reliable D call. The CDR3 is 14 residues long. Germline CDR1 reads SGHRS; CDR2 reads YFSETQ. The germline V and J ends were trimmed by 0 bases and 4 bases, with 10 bases remaining between them. The CDR3 sequence: CASSLVAGGYGYTF. DNA for the CDR3: TGCGCCAGCAGCTTGGTGGCCGGCGGCTATGGCTACACCTTC.

This clonotype was recorded at least ten times. The genes are TRBV4-1 and TRBJ1-1, with D hard to call. This CDR3 is 15 amino acids long. Trimming took 3 bases from V and 2 from J, leaving 13 bases between them. From germline, CDR1 is MGHRA and CDR2 YSYEKL. The DNA for the CDR3 is TGCGCCAGCAGCCAGAAACGGGCCAAAAACACTGAAGCTTTCTTT. It specifies CASSQKRAKNTEAFF.

At least ten counts were recorded for this clonotype. The V and J genes are TRBV20-1 and TRBJ2-3; D remains unclear. CDR1 is DFQATT, CDR2 SNEGSKA, per germline (reference sequence). The CDR3 consists of 15 residues. CDR3 nucleotides: TGCCTTGTAAGCCCCCGCGGCCTTCAACGGGATACGCAGTATTTT. Translated, it gives CLVSPRGLQRDTQYF.

J is TRBJ2-1 and V is TRBV2; 7 bases are shared with TRBD1. Germline V lookup: CDR1 SNHLY, CDR2 FYNNEI. The CDR3 length is 12 residues. Trimming at V came to 7 bases and at J to 10 bases, leaving 7 bases not matched to a gene. The CDR3 DNA reads TGTGCCAGCACCGGCGGACAGGACGAGCAGTTCTTC. As protein: CASTGGQDEQFF.

This clonotype was picked up many times. The junction departs from germline at one end; a sequencing error may be responsible. The chain has TRBV28 and TRBJ1-5, with 8 positions matching TRBD1. CDR1 and CDR2 from the germline V gene are MDHEN and SYDVKM. The CDR3 has 16 amino acids. CDR3 coding DNA: TGTGCCAGCAGCGAGGACAGGGTATCTCCCTATCAGCCCCAACATTTT. Its protein is CASSEDRVSPYQPQHF.

The chain has TRBV15 and TRBJ1-2; no definite D call. CDR1 and CDR2 (germline): LNHNV, YYDKDF (reference sequence). The CDR3 sequence is 16 residues long. Trimming shortened V by 3 bases and J by 6 bases, and 20 bases separated the two germline ends. CDR3 region: CATSRGPGNPLNGYTF. CDR3 in DNA: TGTGCCACCAGCAGGGGCCCCGGGAATCCGTTAAATGGCTACACCTTC.

This clonotype was recorded many times. This chain joins TRBV18 and TRBJ2-2; 12 bases align to TRBD2. CDR1 is KGHSH and CDR2 is LQKENI in the germline V gene. The CDR3 has 19 residues. Losses at the gene ends were 2 bases for V and 3 bases for J; bases not matched to a gene: 10. The CDR3 coding sequence is TGTGCCAGCTCACCAGTCTCGACTAGCGGGAGTACACACACCGGGGAGCTGTTTTTT. This encodes CASSPVSTSGSTHTGELFF.

The chain employs TRBV9 and TRBJ1-1; D is unclear. V was trimmed by 0 bases and J by 2 bases, leaving 8 bases between them. The CDR3 has 14 amino acids. Germline loops: CDR1 SGDLS, CDR2 YYNGEE. CDR3 loop: CASSVAHDNTEAFF. CDR3 sequence (DNA): TGTGCCAGCAGCGTAGCCCACGATAACACTGAAGCTTTCTTT.

V and J are TRBV6-5 and TRBJ2-3; D is undetermined. There are 11 residues in the CDR3. CDR1 is MNHEY, CDR2 SVGAGI, per germline. V was clipped by 4 bases and J by 6 bases, with 5 bases between them. CDR3 sequence (DNA): TGTGCCAGCAGTTCCCGGGATACGCAGTATTTT. It specifies CASSSRDTQYF.

V and J are TRBV28 and TRBJ2-5; 12 nucleotides line up with TRBD2. Per germline, CDR1 MDHEN and CDR2 SYDVKM. V gave up 0 bases and J gave up 2 bases; unmatched junction bases: 4. This CDR3 spans 17 amino acids. Written as DNA, the CDR3 is TGTGCCAGCAGTTTATGGAGACTAGCGGGAGAACAAGAGACCCAGTACTTC. Its translation: CASSLWRLAGEQETQYF. The full variable domain, its missing parts supplied by reference TRBV28 and TRBJ2-5, is DVKVTQSSRYLVKRTGEKVFLECVQDMDHENMFWYRQDPGLGLRLIYFSYDVKMKEKGDIPEGYSVSREKKERFSLILESASTNQTSMYLCASSLWRLAGEQETQYFGPGTRLLVL.

This clonotype appeared many times. The CDR3: CASRGRLHTDTQYF. DNA for the CDR3: TGTGCCAGCAGGGGGAGGCTCCACACAGATACGCAGTATTTT. V gene TRBV28 combines with J gene TRBJ2-3, with D possibly being TRBD2 (6 bases). Trimming removed 6 bases at V and 2 bases at J, with 12 bases between. The CDR3 has 14 residues. Germline lookup yields CDR1 MDHEN and CDR2 SYDVKM. Full variable domain (rest looked up from reference TRBV28 and TRBJ2-3): DVKVTQSSRYLVKRTGEKVFLECVQDMDHENMFWYRQDPGLGLRLIYFSYDVKMKEKGDIPEGYSVSREKKERFSLILESASTNQTSMYLCASRGRLHTDTQYFGPGTRLTVL.

This chain connects TRBV5-8 to TRBJ2-3, with TRBD1 matching 7 bases. V lost 3 bases to trimming and J lost 2 bases; unmatched junction nucleotides: 3. Germline assignment: CDR1 SGHTS and CDR2 YDEGEE. The CDR3 loop spans 14 amino acids. CDR3 region: CASSWDSITDTQYF. CDR3 nucleotide sequence: TGTGCCAGCAGCTGGGACAGTATCACAGATACGCAGTATTTT.

This chain links TRBV12-3 or TRBV12-4 with TRBJ2-5; weak D call: TRBD1 (5 bases). The CDR3 contains 15 residues. V was clipped by 6 bases and J by 2 bases, with 16 bases between them. CDR3 region: CASSQGDRVQETQYF. Here the CDR3 DNA reads TGTGCCAGCAGCCAGGGTGACAGAGTACAAGAGACCCAGTACTTC.

At least ten counts were recorded for this clonotype. V gene TRBV2 combines with J gene TRBJ1-1; D unclear. CDR3 size: 14 residues. Germline-derived CDR1 and CDR2 are SNHLY and FYNNEI. V was cut by 3 bases and J by 0 bases, with 8 bases left in between. CDR3 amino acids: CASSDPRVNTEAFF. CDR3 nucleotides: TGTGCCAGCAGTGACCCGCGGGTGAACACTGAAGCTTTCTTT.

This clonotype was detected only a few times. CDR3 nucleotide sequence: TGCGCCAGCACCCCTCCTCGTCCGGGCCCAACCGCCTACGAGCAGTACTTC. It is translated as CASTPPRPGPTAYEQYF. The rearrangement links TRBV10-2 to TRBJ2-7, with unresolved D. Germline CDR1 is WSHSY and CDR2 is SAAADI. V lost 7 bases and J 2 bases, leaving 24 bases between the germline ends. The CDR3 length is 17 residues.

This clonotype showed up many times. The chain couples TRBV30 to TRBJ2-3; 9 nucleotides align to TRBD2. V lost 1 base to trimming and J lost 6 bases; unmatched junction nucleotides: 8. This CDR3 comprises 15 residues. The germline V gene has CDR1 GTSNPN and CDR2 SVGIG (reference sequence). The CDR3 spells CAWSAAGTSRDTQYF. Written as DNA, the CDR3 is TGTGCCTGGAGTGCAGCGGGGACTAGCCGGGATACGCAGTATTTT.

This clonotype was recorded a few times. The chain joins TRBV13 to TRBJ1-1, with D uncertain. This CDR3 comprises 16 residues. The germline V and J ends were trimmed by 5 bases and 1 base, with 17 bases remaining between them. Germline CDR1 and CDR2: PRHDT and FYEKMQ (reference sequence). DNA of the CDR3: TGTGCCAGCAGCCCCCACGGGTCTCCAGCGAACACTGAAGCTTTCTTT. Its translation is CASSPHGSPANTEAFF.

This clonotype was picked up many times. The chain is built from TRBV20-1 and TRBJ1-2; TRBD1 is a possible D gene (6 bases). CDR3 size: 15 residues. Germline CDR1 reads DFQATT; CDR2 reads SNEGSKA (reference sequence). V was cut by 0 bases and J by 8 bases, with 19 bases left in between. CDR3 coding DNA: TGCAGTGCTAGAGAAGTGTTGGTTTACAGGGCAGGCTACACCTTC. The encoded protein is CSAREVLVYRAGYTF.